The rows below give T cell receptor beta chains drawn from one sample of a study of post-analysis software for immune sequencing data. Via MiXCR, TCRdb re-called the PCR reads, giving one row per CDR3 protein. The data contain about 820,000 distinct CDR3 sequences, approximately 53% of them singletons. Material for sequencing was blood. These receptors were obtained from a girl aged 10 to 17 with multiple sclerosis. CDR3s include the opening cysteine and the closing phenylalanine or tryptophan. A D gene is named only where the DNA matches it firmly. Clone size is given for some rows only: seen once, a few or many times, or a class if the clone is expanded.

clone_size j_call v_call d_call cdr3_aa cdr3_nt
NA TRBJ2-3 TRBV10-3 NA CAISGEGERASTDTQYF TGTGCCATCAGTGGAGAGGGGGAGCGCGCTAGCACAGATACGCAGTATTTT
few TRBJ2-7 TRBV20-1 NA CSATHRTYEQYF TGCAGTGCTACCCACAGAACCTACGAGCAGTACTTC
NA TRBJ2-1 TRBV6-1 TRBD2 CASSGSGSSYNEQFF TGTGCCAGCAGTGGAAGCGGGAGCTCCTACAATGAGCAGTTCTTC
few TRBJ2-1 TRBV20-1 NA CSASLARYNEQFF TGCAGTGCTTCCCTTGCTAGATACAATGAGCAGTTCTTC
NA TRBJ1-1 TRBV20-1 TRBD1 CSATRQGVRTEAFF TGCAGTGCTACTAGACAGGGGGTGAGGACTGAAGCTTTCTTT
NA TRBJ2-3 TRBV7-8 NA CASSLAPPTTDTQYF TGTGCCAGCAGCTTAGCCCCCCCAACAACGGATACGCAGTATTTT
once TRBJ2-7 TRBV10-3 NA CVISEWATGDYEQYF TGTGTCATCAGTGAGTGGGCAACGGGGGACTACGAGCAGTACTTC
NA TRBJ2-7 TRBV5-1 NA CASGDPGFYEQYF TGCGCCAGCGGGGACCCCGGGTTCTACGAGCAGTACTTC
few TRBJ2-7 TRBV12-3/TRBV12-4 TRBD1 CASSPGDRGTYEQYF TGTGCCAGCAGTCCAGGGGACAGGGGTACCTACGAGCAGTACTTC
NA TRBJ2-7 TRBV7-9 TRBD1 CAGSQQGISYEQYF TGTGCCGGCAGCCAACAGGGGATTTCCTACGAGCAGTACTTC
few TRBJ2-7 TRBV5-1 NA CASSLATPYEQYF TGCGCCAGCAGCTTGGCAACCCCCTACGAGCAGTACTTC
NA TRBJ2-3 TRBV5-1 NA CASSPLTPSTDTQYF TGCGCCAGCAGCCCGCTGACTCCTAGCACAGATACGCAGTATTTT
NA TRBJ2-1 TRBV29-1 NA CSVAREVNEQFF TGCAGCGTTGCCCGGGAAGTCAATGAGCAGTTCTTC
NA TRBJ1-6 TRBV28 NA CASSFGRVERSPLHF TGTGCCAGCAGTTTCGGCAGGGTAGAAAGGTCACCCCTCCACTTT
few TRBJ2-7 TRBV28 NA CASSYGVASHEQYF TGTGCCAGCAGTTATGGGGTGGCTTCCCACGAGCAGTACTTC
few TRBJ2-3 TRBV25-1 TRBD2 CASKASGRHTDTQYF TGTGCCAGCAAGGCTAGCGGGAGGCACACAGATACGCAGTATTTT